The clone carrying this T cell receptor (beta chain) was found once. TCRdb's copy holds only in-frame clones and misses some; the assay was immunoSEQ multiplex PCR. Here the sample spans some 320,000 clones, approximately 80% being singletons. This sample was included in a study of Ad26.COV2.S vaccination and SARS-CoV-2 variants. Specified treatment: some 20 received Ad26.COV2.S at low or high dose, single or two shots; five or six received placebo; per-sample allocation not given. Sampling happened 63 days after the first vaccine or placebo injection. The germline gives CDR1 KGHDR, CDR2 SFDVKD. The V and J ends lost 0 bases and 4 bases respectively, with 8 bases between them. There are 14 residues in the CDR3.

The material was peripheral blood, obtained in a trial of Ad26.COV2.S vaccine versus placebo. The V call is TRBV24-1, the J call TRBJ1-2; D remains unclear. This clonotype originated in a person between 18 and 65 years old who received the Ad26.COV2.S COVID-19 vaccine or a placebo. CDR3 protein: CATSDLRSVYGYTF. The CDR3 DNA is TGTGCCACCAGTGATTTGCGCTCGGTCTATGGCTACACCTTC.